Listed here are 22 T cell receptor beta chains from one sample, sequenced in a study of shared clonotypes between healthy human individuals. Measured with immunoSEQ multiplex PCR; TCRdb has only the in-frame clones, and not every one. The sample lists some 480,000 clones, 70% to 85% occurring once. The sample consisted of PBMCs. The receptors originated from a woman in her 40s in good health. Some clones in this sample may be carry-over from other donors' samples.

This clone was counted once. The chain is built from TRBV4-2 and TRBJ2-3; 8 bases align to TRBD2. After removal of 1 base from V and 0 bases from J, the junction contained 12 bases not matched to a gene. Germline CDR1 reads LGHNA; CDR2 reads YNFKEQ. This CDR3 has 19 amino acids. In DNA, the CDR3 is TGTGCCAGCAGCCAAGTGGCCGGGGGGGGAACATTGAGCACAGATACGCAGTATTTT. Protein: CASSQVAGGGTLSTDTQYF.

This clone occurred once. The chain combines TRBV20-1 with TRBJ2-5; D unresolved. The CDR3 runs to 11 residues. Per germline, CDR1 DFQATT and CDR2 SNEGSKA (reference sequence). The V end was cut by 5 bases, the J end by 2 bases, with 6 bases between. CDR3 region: CSARLQETQYF. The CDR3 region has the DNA TGCAGTGCTCGGCTACAAGAGACCCAGTACTTC.

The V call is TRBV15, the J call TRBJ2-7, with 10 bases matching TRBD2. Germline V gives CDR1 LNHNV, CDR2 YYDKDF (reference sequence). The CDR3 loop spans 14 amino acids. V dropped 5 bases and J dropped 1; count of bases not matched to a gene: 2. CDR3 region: CATSRSGRSYEQYF. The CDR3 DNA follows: TGTGCCACCAGCCGTAGCGGGAGGTCCTACGAGCAGTACTTC.

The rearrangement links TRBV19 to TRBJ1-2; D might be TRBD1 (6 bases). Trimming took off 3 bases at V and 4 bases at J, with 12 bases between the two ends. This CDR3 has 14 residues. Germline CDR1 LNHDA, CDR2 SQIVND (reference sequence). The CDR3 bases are TGTGCCAGTAGTATCCGGGACATGTCCTATGGCTACACCTTC. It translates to CASSIRDMSYGYTF.

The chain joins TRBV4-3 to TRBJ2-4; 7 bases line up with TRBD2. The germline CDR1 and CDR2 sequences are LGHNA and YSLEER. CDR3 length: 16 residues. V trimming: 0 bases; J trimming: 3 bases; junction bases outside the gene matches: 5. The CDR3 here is CASSQDAGRVKNIQYF. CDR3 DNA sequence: TGCGCCAGCAGCCAAGATGCAGGGAGGGTCAAAAACATTCAGTACTTC.

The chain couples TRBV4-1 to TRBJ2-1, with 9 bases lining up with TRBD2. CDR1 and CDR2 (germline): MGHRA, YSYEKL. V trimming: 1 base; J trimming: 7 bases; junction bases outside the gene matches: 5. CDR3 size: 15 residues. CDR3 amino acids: CASSQGAGGRNEQFF. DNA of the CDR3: TGCGCCAGCAGCCAAGGAGCGGGAGGTAGGAATGAGCAGTTCTTC.

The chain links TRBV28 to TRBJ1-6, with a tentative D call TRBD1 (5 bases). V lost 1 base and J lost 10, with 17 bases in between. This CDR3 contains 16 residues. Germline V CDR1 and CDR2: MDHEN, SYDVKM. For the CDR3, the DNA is TGTGCCAGCAGTTTATACTCCGGGACCTTGGGGTCACCCCTCCACTTT. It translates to CASSLYSGTLGSPLHF.

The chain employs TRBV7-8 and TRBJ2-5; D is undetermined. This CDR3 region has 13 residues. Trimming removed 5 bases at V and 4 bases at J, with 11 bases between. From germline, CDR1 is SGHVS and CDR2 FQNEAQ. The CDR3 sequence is CASSRWKGETQYF. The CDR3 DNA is TGTGCCAGCAGCCGCTGGAAGGGAGAGACCCAGTACTTC.

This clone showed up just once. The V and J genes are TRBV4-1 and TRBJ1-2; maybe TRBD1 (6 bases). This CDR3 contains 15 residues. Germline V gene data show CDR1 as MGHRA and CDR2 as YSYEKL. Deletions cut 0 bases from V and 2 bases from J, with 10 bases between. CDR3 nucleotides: TGCGCCAGCAGCCAAGATTTCGGGACAAACTATGGCTACACCTTC. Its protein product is CASSQDFGTNYGYTF.

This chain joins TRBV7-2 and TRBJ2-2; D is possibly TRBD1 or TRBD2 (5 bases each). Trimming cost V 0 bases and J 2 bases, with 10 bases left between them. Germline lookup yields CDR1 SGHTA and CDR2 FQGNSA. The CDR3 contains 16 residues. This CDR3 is CASSLAPGRNTGELFF. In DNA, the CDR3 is TGTGCCAGCAGCTTAGCGCCAGGGAGAAACACCGGGGAGCTGTTTTTT.

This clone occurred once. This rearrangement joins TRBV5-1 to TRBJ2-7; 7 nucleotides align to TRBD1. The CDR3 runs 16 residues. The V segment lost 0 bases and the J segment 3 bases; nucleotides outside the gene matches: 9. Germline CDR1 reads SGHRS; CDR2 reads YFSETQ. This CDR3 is CASSLVYGTDRYEQYF. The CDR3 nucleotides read TGCGCCAGCAGCTTGGTTTACGGGACAGATCGCTACGAGCAGTACTTC.

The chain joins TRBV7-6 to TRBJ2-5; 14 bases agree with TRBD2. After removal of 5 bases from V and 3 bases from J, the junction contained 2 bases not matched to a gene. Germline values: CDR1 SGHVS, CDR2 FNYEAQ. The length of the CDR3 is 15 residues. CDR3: CASSKGLAGEETQYF. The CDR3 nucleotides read TGTGCCAGCAGCAAGGGACTAGCGGGAGAAGAGACCCAGTACTTC. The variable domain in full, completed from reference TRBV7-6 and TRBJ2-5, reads GAGVSQSPRYKVTKRGQDVALRCDPISGHVSLYWYRQALGQGPEFLTYFNYEAQQDKSGLPNDRFSAERPEGSISTLTIQRTEQRDSAMYRCASSKGLAGEETQYFGPGTRLLVL.

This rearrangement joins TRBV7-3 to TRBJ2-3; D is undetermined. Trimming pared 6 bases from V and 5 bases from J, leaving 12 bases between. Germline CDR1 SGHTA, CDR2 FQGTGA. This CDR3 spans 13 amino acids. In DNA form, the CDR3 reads TGTGCCAGCAGTCGGGCCCCCTTAGATACGCAGTATTTT. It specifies CASSRAPLDTQYF. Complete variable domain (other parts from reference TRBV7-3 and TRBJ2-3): GAGVSQTPSNKVTEKGKYVELRCDPISGHTALYWYRQSLGQGPEFLIYFQGTGAADDSGLPNDRFFAVRPEGSVSTLKIQRTERGDSAVYLCASSRAPLDTQYFGPGTRLTVL.

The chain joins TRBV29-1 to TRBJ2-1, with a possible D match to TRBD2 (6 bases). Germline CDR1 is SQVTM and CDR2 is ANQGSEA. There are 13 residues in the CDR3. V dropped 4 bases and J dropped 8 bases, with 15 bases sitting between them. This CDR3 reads CSVGETRIDEQFF. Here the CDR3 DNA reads TGCAGCGTTGGGGAGACTAGAATTGATGAGCAGTTCTTC.

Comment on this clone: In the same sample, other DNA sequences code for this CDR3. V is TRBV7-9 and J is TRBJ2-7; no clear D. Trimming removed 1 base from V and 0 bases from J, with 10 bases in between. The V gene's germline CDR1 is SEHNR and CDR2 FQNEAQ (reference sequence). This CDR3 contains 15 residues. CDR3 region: CASSLGQSSSYEQYF. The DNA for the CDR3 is TGTGCCAGCAGCTTAGGCCAGAGTAGCTCCTACGAGCAGTACTTC.

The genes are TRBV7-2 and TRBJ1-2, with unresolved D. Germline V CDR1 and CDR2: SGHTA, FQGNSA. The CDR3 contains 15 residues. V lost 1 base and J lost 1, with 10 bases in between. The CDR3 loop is CASSLVVASNYGYTF. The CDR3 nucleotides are TGTGCCAGCAGCTTAGTGGTGGCTAGTAACTATGGCTACACCTTC.

CDR3 DNA sequence: TGTGCCAGCAGTTCCCCAGGGGAGAACATGAACACTGAAGCTTTCTTT. It is translated as CASSSPGENMNTEAFF. This chain connects TRBV28 to TRBJ1-1; TRBD1 might be the D (6 bases). Germline V gene sequence: CDR1 MDHEN, CDR2 SYDVKM. There are 16 residues in the CDR3. V gave up 4 bases and J gave up 0 bases, with 15 bases separating them. Combining the CDR3 with reference TRBV28 and TRBJ1-1 gives the whole variable domain DVKVTQSSRYLVKRTGEKVFLECVQDMDHENMFWYRQDPGLGLRLIYFSYDVKMKEKGDIPEGYSVSREKKERFSLILESASTNQTSMYLCASSSPGENMNTEAFFGQGTRLTVV.

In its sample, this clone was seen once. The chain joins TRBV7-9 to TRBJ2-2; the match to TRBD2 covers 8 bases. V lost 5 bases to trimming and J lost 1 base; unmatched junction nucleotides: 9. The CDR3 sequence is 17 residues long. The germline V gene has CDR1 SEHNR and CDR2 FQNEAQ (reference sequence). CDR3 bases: TGTGCCAGCAGCCTCTATGAGGGACTAGTGAACACCGGGGAGCTGTTTTTT. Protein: CASSLYEGLVNTGELFF.

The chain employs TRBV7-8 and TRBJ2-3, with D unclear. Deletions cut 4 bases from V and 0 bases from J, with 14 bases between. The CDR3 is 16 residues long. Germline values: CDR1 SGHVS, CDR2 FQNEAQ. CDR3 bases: TGTGCCAGCAGCTCAAGGCTCAGAACTAGCACAGATACGCAGTATTTT. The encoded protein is CASSSRLRTSTDTQYF. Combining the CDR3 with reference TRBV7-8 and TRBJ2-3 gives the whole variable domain GAGVSQSPRYKVAKRGQDVALRCDPISGHVSLFWYQQALGQGPEFLTYFQNEAQLDKSGLPSDRFFAERPEGSVSTLKIQRTQQEDSAVYLCASSSRLRTSTDTQYFGPGTRLTVL.

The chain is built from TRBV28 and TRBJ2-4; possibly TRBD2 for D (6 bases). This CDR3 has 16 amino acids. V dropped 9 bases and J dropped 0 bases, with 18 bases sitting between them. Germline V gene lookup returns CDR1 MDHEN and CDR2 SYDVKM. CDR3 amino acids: CASHEGGQVAKNIQYF. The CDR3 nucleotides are TGTGCCAGTCATGAGGGAGGACAAGTAGCCAAAAACATTCAGTACTTC.

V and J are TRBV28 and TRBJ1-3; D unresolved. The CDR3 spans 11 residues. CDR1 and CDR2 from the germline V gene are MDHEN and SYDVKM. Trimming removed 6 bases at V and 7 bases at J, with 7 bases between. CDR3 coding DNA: TGTGCCAGCAGCCCCGATAACACCATATATTTT. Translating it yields CASSPDNTIYF.

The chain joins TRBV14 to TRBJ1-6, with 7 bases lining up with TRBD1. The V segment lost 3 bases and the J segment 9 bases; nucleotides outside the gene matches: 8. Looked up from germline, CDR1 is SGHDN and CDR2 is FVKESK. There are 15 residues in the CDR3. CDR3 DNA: TGTGCCAGCAGCCAGAGGACAGGCGGGGGTTCACCCCTCCACTTT. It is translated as CASSQRTGGGSPLHF. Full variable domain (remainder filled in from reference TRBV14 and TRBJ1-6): EAGVTQFPSHSVIEKGQTVTLRCDPISGHDNLYWYRRVMGKEIKFLLHFVKESKQDESGMPNNRFLAERTGGTYSTLKVQPAELEDSGVYFCASSQRTGGGSPLHFGNGTRLTVT.